This T cell receptor beta chain originates from a study of identical twins. Whole-study findings and limits: Twin-shared out-of-frame alpha sequences showed excess low generation probability. Invariant MAIT and iNKT cells are populations that could partly confound zero-insertion analyses.

TCRdb fed the 5' RACE reads into MiXCR, producing one record per CDR3 protein. The profile covers about 430,000 distinct CDR3 sequences, with roughly 18% appearing a single time and approximately 12% taken by the ten largest. CDR3 size: 16 residues. Germline loops: CDR1 SGHNT, CDR2 YYREEE (reference sequence). Trimming shortened V by 2 bases and J by 0 bases, and 13 bases separated the two germline ends. This clonotype has only a few counts. Its antigen is not identified. This sequence was found in a man aged 50-59 years in good health. This chain uses TRBV5-4 with TRBJ2-3; maybe TRBD2 (6 bases). What was sequenced was naive T cells sorted from blood. CDR3 loop: CASSLNGGRSTDTQYF. For the CDR3, the DNA is TGTGCCAGCAGCTTAAACGGGGGACGGAGCACAGATACGCAGTATTTT.